This T cell receptor beta chain was identified during a study of cytomegalovirus exposure and HLA in healthy donors. Study information: Drawn from HLA-typed donors, around 85 million unique TCRs were held in an early data release.

The germline V and J ends were trimmed by 4 bases and 5 bases, with 21 bases remaining between them. The germline V gene encodes CDR1 LGHNA and CDR2 YSLEER. CDR3 length equals 17 residues. Worth noting for this clone: The antigen remains undetermined.

Overall study results and limits: The study assumed roughly uniform donor sequencing depth for presence/absence analyses. A later analysis linked a missense DCLRE1C variant to TCR beta V- and J-gene trimming. Later on, an analysis tied around 17,000 TCR beta sequences to HLA alleles at 0.05 false discovery rate.

Primers for the PCR totalled 60 Vbeta and 13 Jbeta. Measured with immunoSEQ multiplex PCR; TCRdb has only the in-frame clones, and not every one. There are about 140,000 clones in the sample; about 80% occur only once, and approximately 1.9% lies in the top ten. Input material: PBMCs. The source is a woman between 40 and 50 years old in good health and CMV-seronegative. J is TRBJ2-1 and V is TRBV4-3; TRBD2 might be the D (6 bases). The CDR3, as DNA: TGCGCCAGCAGCCCATCGCGTGGGGCAGGAGGGGACAATGAGCAGTTCTTC. This gives the protein CASSPSRGAGGDNEQFF.